The 29 T cell receptor beta chains in this list originate from one sample, sequenced in a study of technical replicates of blood from a handful of donors. Only in-frame clones appear in the TCRdb table, and some are missing; sequencing was by immunoSEQ multiplex PCR. The sample holds about 61,000 clones, 70% to 90% seen once. The sample taken for sequencing was PBMCs. The origin of the receptors is a human donor in good health. Some clones in this sample may be carry-over from other donors' samples.

The V gene is TRBV19, the J gene TRBJ1-5; D perhaps matches TRBD1 (5 bases). V dropped 6 bases and J dropped 5 bases, with 11 bases sitting between them. The CDR3 contains 13 residues. Germline values: CDR1 LNHDA, CDR2 SQIVND (reference sequence). CDR3 amino acids: CASRRQSYQPQHF. For the CDR3, the DNA is TGTGCCAGTAGGAGACAGTCCTATCAGCCCCAGCATTTT.

This sequence joins TRBV25-1 and TRBJ2-2; 8 bases align to TRBD1. After removal of 6 bases from V and 1 base from J, the junction contained 7 bases not matched to a gene. Germline lookup yields CDR1 MGHDK and CDR2 SYGVNS. The CDR3 has 16 amino acids. The CDR3 coding sequence is TGTGCCAGCAGCGTCTCCGGGACAGGGAACACCGGGGAGCTGTTTTTT. Amino acid sequence: CASSVSGTGNTGELFF.

The chain has TRBV2 and TRBJ2-7; tentatively, D is TRBD2 (6 bases). This CDR3 comprises 12 residues. Trimming stripped 11 bases from V and 0 bases from J, with 11 bases between. The V gene's germline CDR1 is SNHLY and CDR2 FYNNEI. The CDR3 is CAGGTRSYEQYF. The DNA for the CDR3 is TGTGCCGGAGGGACTCGCTCCTACGAGCAGTACTTC. The full variable domain, with the rest looked up from reference TRBV2 and TRBJ2-7, is EPEVTQTPSHQVTQMGQEVILRCVPISNHLYFYWYRQILGQKVEFLVSFYNNEISEKSEIFDDQFSVERPDGSNFTLKIRSTKLEDSAMYFCAGGTRSYEQYFGPGTRLTVT.

The chain couples TRBV6-5 to TRBJ2-7, with 9 bases that match TRBD1. The CDR3 length is 16 residues. Looked up from germline, CDR1 is MNHEY and CDR2 is SVGAGI. V shed 4 bases and J 3 bases; nucleotides not matched to a gene: 10. The CDR3 loop reads CASSSPRTGEIYEQYF. CDR3 sequence (DNA): TGTGCCAGCAGTTCTCCCCGGACAGGGGAGATCTACGAGCAGTACTTC.

The V call is TRBV7-3, the J call TRBJ2-1, with 8 bases fitting TRBD1. Germline lookup yields CDR1 SGHTA and CDR2 FQGTGA. Trimming cost V 6 bases and J 7 bases; bases outside gene matches: 8. This CDR3 is built from 14 residues. The CDR3 here is CASSLGQGHNEQFF. CDR3 nucleotide sequence: TGTGCCAGCAGTCTCGGACAGGGACATAATGAGCAGTTCTTC.

This sequence joins TRBV2 and TRBJ1-1, with D unclear. The CDR3 extends over 15 amino acids. V was trimmed by 1 base and J by 0 bases, leaving 9 bases between them. CDR1 and CDR2 from the germline V gene are SNHLY and FYNNEI. CDR3 protein: CASSEGRRLNTEAFF. CDR3 nucleotide sequence: TGTGCCAGCAGTGAAGGTAGGAGATTGAACACTGAAGCTTTCTTT.

This rearrangement joins TRBV11-2 to TRBJ2-1; 11 bases map to TRBD2. Germline lookup yields CDR1 SGHAT and CDR2 FQNNGV. V dropped 5 bases and J dropped 8; count of bases not matched to a gene: 11. The length of the CDR3 is 16 residues. Written as DNA, the CDR3 is TGTGCCAGCAGCCCACTACTAGCGGGGGTCTTCCATGAGCAGTTCTTC. Its translation is CASSPLLAGVFHEQFF.

The V and J genes are TRBV10-3 and TRBJ2-7, with D maybe TRBD2 (6 bases). The CDR3 spans 13 residues. V was cut by 6 bases and J by 3 bases, with 12 bases left in between. Germline assignment: CDR1 ENHRY and CDR2 SYGVKD. The CDR3 DNA is TGTGCCATCAGCGGCGAGACTAGCTACGAGCAGTACTTC. It yields the protein CAISGETSYEQYF.

The rearrangement joins TRBV30 to TRBJ2-1, with D perhaps matching TRBD2 (5 bases). The CDR3 length is 11 residues. The germline gives CDR1 GTSNPN, CDR2 SVGIG (reference sequence). V gave up 2 bases and J gave up 8 bases, with 7 bases separating them. CDR3 amino acids: CAWSSGYEQFF. The CDR3 DNA is TGTGCCTGGAGTTCGGGATATGAGCAGTTCTTC.

This chain uses TRBV9 with TRBJ1-1; TRBD1 might be the D (6 bases). Trimming took off 0 bases at V and 0 bases at J, with 9 bases between the two ends. CDR1 SGDLS and CDR2 YYNGEE come from the germline V gene. The CDR3 is made up of 15 amino acids. CDR3 loop: CASSVAGDMNTEAFF. Written as DNA, the CDR3 is TGTGCCAGCAGCGTAGCTGGGGACATGAACACTGAAGCTTTCTTT.

This sequence joins TRBV7-2 and TRBJ2-5, with D possibly TRBD1 on 6 matching bases. Germline V CDR1 and CDR2: SGHTA, FQGNSA. This CDR3 has 14 amino acids. V was cut by 3 bases and J by 1 base, with 9 bases left in between. CDR3 sequence: CASSFQGIQETQYF. The CDR3 nucleotides read TGTGCCAGCAGCTTCCAGGGGATCCAAGAGACCCAGTACTTC.

The V and J genes are TRBV5-6 and TRBJ1-2; the match to TRBD1 covers 9 bases. Germline values: CDR1 SGHDT, CDR2 YYEEEE. With V trimmed by 4 bases and J by 4 bases, 11 bases remained unmatched. CDR3 length: 16 residues. Here the CDR3 DNA reads TGTGCCAGCAGCGAGGCCGGGACAGGGAATTTCTATGGCTACACCTTC. Its translation: CASSEAGTGNFYGYTF.

The gene calls are TRBV7-6 and TRBJ2-1; TRBD2 matches 11 bases. The CDR3 has 14 residues. CDR1 and CDR2 (germline): SGHVS, FNYEAQ. V trimming: 8 bases; J trimming: 6 bases; junction bases outside the gene matches: 6. The CDR3 protein is CASGIAGGTNEQFF. The CDR3 DNA follows: TGTGCCAGCGGGATAGCGGGGGGGACCAATGAGCAGTTCTTC.

The chain joins TRBV20-1 to TRBJ1-2, with no clear D. V was clipped by 5 bases and J by 6 bases, with 10 bases between them. Germline loops: CDR1 DFQATT, CDR2 SNEGSKA (reference sequence). The CDR3 runs 11 residues. This CDR3 reads CSAPRSDGYTF. CDR3 coding DNA: TGCAGTGCTCCAAGGAGCGATGGCTACACCTTC.

The rearrangement uses TRBV7-2 and TRBJ2-7; 11 nucleotides line up with TRBD2. CDR1 is SGHTA and CDR2 is FQGNSA in the germline V gene. With 0 bases clipped from V and 0 bases from J, the junction kept 4 bases outside the gene matches. The CDR3 sequence is 17 residues long. Here the CDR3 reads CASSLAGTSGLSYEQYF. The CDR3 region has the DNA TGTGCCAGCAGCTTAGCGGGGACTAGCGGCCTCTCCTACGAGCAGTACTTC.

The V gene is TRBV19, the J gene TRBJ1-1; 7 positions agree with TRBD1. V was clipped by 7 bases and J by 1 base; unmatched bases: 3. Germline V gene sequence: CDR1 LNHDA, CDR2 SQIVND (reference sequence). This CDR3 region has 13 residues. The CDR3: CASIRQGNTEAFF. For the CDR3, the DNA is TGTGCCAGTATCCGACAGGGGAACACTGAAGCTTTCTTT.

The V and J genes are TRBV5-4 and TRBJ2-5, with D perhaps TRBD2 (5 bases). V dropped 4 bases and J dropped 4 bases, with 14 bases sitting between them. The CDR3 consists of 14 residues. The germline CDR1 and CDR2 sequences are SGHNT and YYREEE (reference sequence). The CDR3 nucleotides are TGTGCCAGCAGCCCGGACTCCGTTCCAGAGACCCAGTACTTC. Translating gives CASSPDSVPETQYF.

J is TRBJ1-1 and V is TRBV7-9; TRBD1 matches at 9 bases. The CDR3 consists of 13 residues. Germline loops: CDR1 SEHNR, CDR2 FQNEAQ (reference sequence). The J segment lost 7 bases and the V segment lost 5 bases, leaving 5 bases of the junction unmatched. For the CDR3, the DNA is TGTGCCAGCAGCCCATGGACAGGGGATGAAGCTTTCTTT. This encodes CASSPWTGDEAFF.

V usage is TRBV19 and J usage is TRBJ1-6; D gene ambiguous. Deletions cut 5 bases from V and 4 bases from J, with 6 bases between. There are 13 residues in the CDR3. The germline gives CDR1 LNHDA, CDR2 SQIVND (reference sequence). CDR3 amino acids: CASSWTYNSPLHF. The CDR3 region has the DNA TGTGCCAGTAGTTGGACTTATAATTCACCCCTCCACTTT.

The V and J genes are TRBV27 and TRBJ2-2; tentatively, D is TRBD1 (5 bases). CDR3 length: 15 amino acids. Germline V gene lookup returns CDR1 MNHEY and CDR2 SMNVEV (reference sequence). The V end lost 2 bases, the J end lost 1 base, and 8 bases lay between the germline ends. The CDR3 DNA follows: TGTGCCAGCAGTTTACGCAGGGTGAACACCGGGGAGCTGTTTTTT. It yields the protein CASSLRRVNTGELFF.

This clone was seen at least ten times. V usage is TRBV10-3 and J usage is TRBJ1-5; tentatively, D is TRBD1 (6 bases). V lost 5 bases and J lost 2, with 13 bases in between. The CDR3 totals 15 residues. Germline CDR1 is ENHRY and CDR2 is SYGVKD. The CDR3 nucleotides read TGTGCCATCAGTACGGGGGGCATAGGCAATCAGCCCCAGCATTTT. This translates into CAISTGGIGNQPQHF.

The chain carries TRBV4-1 and TRBJ2-7; a weak D match, TRBD2 (7 bases). The CDR3 extends over 16 amino acids. Germline CDR1 and CDR2: MGHRA and YSYEKL. Between the trimmed V and J ends, which lost 2 bases and 2 bases, there was a span of 16 bases. The CDR3 sequence: CASSQLGGAGTYEQYF. For the CDR3, the DNA is TGCGCCAGCAGCCAACTAGGGGGGGCAGGGACCTACGAGCAGTACTTC.

The rearrangement links TRBV19 to TRBJ2-7; D possibly corresponds to TRBD2 (5 bases). The V end was cut by 2 bases, the J end by 5 bases, with 13 bases between. The CDR3 is made up of 14 amino acids. Germline V CDR1 and CDR2: LNHDA, SQIVND (reference sequence). In DNA form, the CDR3 reads TGTGCCAGTAGTATACGGGGATTCAACGACGAGCAGTACTTC. This translates into CASSIRGFNDEQYF.

V gene TRBV5-6 combines with J gene TRBJ2-5, with D perhaps TRBD1 (8 bases). Trimming stripped 4 bases from V and 5 bases from J, with 15 bases between. The CDR3 sequence is 14 residues long. Germline loops: CDR1 SGHDT, CDR2 YYEEEE. The CDR3 coding sequence is TGTGCCAGCAGCCACAGGGGGGGTGAGGAGACCCAGTACTTC. This encodes CASSHRGGEETQYF.

The table lists this clone with a count of one. The genes are TRBV5-1 and TRBJ2-3; 9 positions match TRBD2. Germline values: CDR1 SGHRS, CDR2 YFSETQ. The J segment lost 3 bases and the V segment lost 0 bases, leaving 8 bases of the junction unmatched. CDR3 length equals 17 residues. The CDR3 reads CASSLELAGVRTDTQYF. CDR3 DNA sequence: TGCGCCAGCAGCTTGGAATTAGCGGGAGTTCGTACAGATACGCAGTATTTT.

This chain connects TRBV4-3 to TRBJ1-1; the D is unclear. This CDR3 comprises 13 residues. The V gene's germline CDR1 is LGHNA and CDR2 YSLEER. Trimming left V 0 bases short and J 7 bases short, with 9 bases between. The chain's CDR3 is CASSQEYVNEAFF. In nucleotides, the CDR3 is TGCGCCAGCAGCCAAGAATATGTTAATGAAGCTTTCTTT.

This chain connects TRBV5-1 to TRBJ2-3; 14 nucleotides align to TRBD2. Per the germline V gene, CDR1 is SGHRS and CDR2 is YFSETQ. The V segment lost 3 bases and the J segment 5 bases; nucleotides outside the gene matches: 8. This CDR3 spans 17 amino acids. DNA for the CDR3: TGCGCCAGCAGCTGGGGTGTCGGGACTAGCGGGGGAGATACGCAGTATTTT. This translates into CASSWGVGTSGGDTQYF.

This chain links TRBV7-8 with TRBJ1-2, with TRBD1 matching 9 bases. This CDR3 is built from 14 residues. The germline CDR1 and CDR2 sequences are SGHVS and FQNEAQ. With V trimmed by 7 bases and J by 7 bases, 10 bases remained unmatched. The CDR3 DNA reads as TGTGCCAGCACCCAAACAGGGGGCGGCGGTGGCTACACCTTC. This translates into CASTQTGGGGGYTF.

The chain has TRBV27 and TRBJ1-2; D not resolved. The CDR3 is 16 amino acids. Germline CDR1 reads MNHEY; CDR2 reads SMNVEV (reference sequence). V was pared by 5 bases and J by 4 bases, with 20 bases between. CDR3 sequence: CASSLGVFGSIYGYTF. CDR3 DNA sequence: TGTGCCAGCAGTCTCGGGGTATTCGGCTCTATCTATGGCTACACCTTC.